This TCR beta chain was sequenced during a study of regulatory T cells in long-lasting Graves disease. Assembly of TCR beta libraries relied on iRepertoire HTBI primers together with Arm-PCR of CDR3 regions. TCRdb reanalysed the multiplex PCR reads using MiXCR and keeps one entry per CDR3 protein. There are 500,000 to 700,000 distinct CDR3 sequences in the sample; around 32% occur only once, and under 55% lies in the top ten. Time point: persistent/refractory GD, antithyroid drugs over 5 years with positive TRAb. Making the TCR library involved RNA that had been extracted from PBMCs. Graves' disease diagnosis was established per American Thyroid Association guidelines. Source: peripheral blood mononuclear cells (PBMCs), taken when the disease was refractory, from a patient treated with antithyroid drugs. This sequence originates from a female donor with Graves disease.

The CDR3 nucleotides read TGCGCCAGCAGCTTCCAGGGTGGAATGAACACTGAAGCTTTCTTT. This translates into CASSFQGGMNTEAFF. This chain joins TRBV5-1 and TRBJ1-1; TRBD1 is a possible D gene (5 bases). CDR3 length: 15 amino acids. Germline assignment: CDR1 SGHRS and CDR2 YFSETQ. Trimming left V 2 bases short and J 0 bases short, with 11 bases between.